This TCR beta chain derives from a study of T cells in Graves' hyperthyroidism and ophthalmopathy. Study-wide results and limits: Most thyroid clonotypes expanded above 0.001 were also detected in blood.

Details on this clonotype: Antigen: not known.

Template material for amplifying TCR beta CDR3 regions consisted of RNA transcripts. The HTBI primer set served for first-round RT-PCR of the TCR CDR3. TCRdb reprocessed the multiplex PCR reads with MiXCR, giving one entry per CDR3 protein. The data show about 290,000 distinct CDR3 sequences, approximately 15% seen once. This CDR3 is built from 17 residues. With V trimmed by 4 bases and J by 4 bases, 7 bases remained unmatched. In germline, CDR1 is MDHEN, CDR2 SYDVKM. Disease duration was under 3 months in the ophthalmopathy patients, who also had a Clinical Activity Score of at least 3 and a NOSPECS grade of at least 4. Reasons for excluding patients were uncontrolled infection, other autoimmune disease, pregnancy or lactation. Each diagnosis drew on symptoms, thyroxine, TRAb, thyroid ultrasound and orbital computed tomography findings.

Sequencing used blood. This chain uses TRBV28 with TRBJ2-1; 13 bases line up with TRBD2. This TCR was recovered from a woman between 55 and 75 years old with Graves' ophthalmopathy. The CDR3 DNA reads TGTGCCAGCAGTTCCCGACTAGCGGGAGGAGTTTACAATGAGCAGTTCTTC. Amino acids: CASSSRLAGGVYNEQFF.